The 10 T cell receptor beta chains below all came from one sample that was sequenced in a study of blood T cell repertoires in COVID-19. Clones were read by immunoSEQ multiplex PCR, and TCRdb kept only the in-frame ones, dropping some. The data hold roughly 190,000 clones, with over 70% observed a single time. The sample consisted of peripheral blood. The receptors here all came from a man in his forties or fifties with active or convalescent COVID-19.

V usage is TRBV3-1 (or the pseudogene TRBV3-2) and J usage is TRBJ1-2; D is unresolved. Per the germline V gene, CDR1 is LGHDT and CDR2 is YNNKEL (reference sequence). V was trimmed by 1 base and J by 1 base, leaving 7 bases between them. The CDR3 has 14 residues. The CDR3 bases are TGTGCCAGCAGCCAAGGTTCAGGTAACTATGGCTACACCTTC. Amino acids: CASSQGSGNYGYTF.

The chain combines TRBV27 with TRBJ1-1, with D perhaps matching TRBD1 (6 bases). Germline CDR1 is MNHEY and CDR2 is SMNVEV (reference sequence). The CDR3 extends over 16 amino acids. V lost 6 bases and J 1 base, leaving 18 bases between the germline ends. This CDR3 reads CASRNPGVRPNTEAFF. CDR3 in DNA: TGTGCCAGCAGGAACCCAGGGGTACGCCCGAACACTGAAGCTTTCTTT.

This clone occurred once. V gene TRBV10-3 combines with J gene TRBJ2-3; 9 nucleotides align to TRBD2. Germline CDR1 reads ENHRY; CDR2 reads SYGVKD. The ends lost 2 bases at V and 0 bases at J; junction bases unmatched: 3. This CDR3 comprises 16 residues. In DNA, the CDR3 is TGTGCCATCAGTGAGCTCCTAGCGGGGAGCACAGATACGCAGTATTTT. Protein: CAISELLAGSTDTQYF.

This clone was detected a few times. The chain recombines TRBV28 with TRBJ2-7; 9 bases are shared with TRBD2. V gave up 6 bases and J gave up 2 bases; unmatched junction bases: 11. In germline, CDR1 is MDHEN, CDR2 SYDVKM. The CDR3 loop spans 16 amino acids. The CDR3 sequence: CASSSEGLAGTYEQYF. Here the CDR3 DNA reads TGTGCCAGCAGCTCCGAGGGGCTAGCGGGGACCTACGAGCAGTACTTC.

The V call is TRBV11-2, the J call TRBJ2-5; TRBD2 might be the D (6 bases). Trimming took off 5 bases at V and 5 bases at J, with 21 bases between the two ends. CDR1 is SGHAT, CDR2 FQNNGV, per germline. The CDR3 contains 16 residues. The DNA for the CDR3 is TGTGCCAGCAGCCGACAGAATTGGGGGGTCACGGAGACCCAGTACTTC. It codes for CASSRQNWGVTETQYF. Looking up the rest from reference TRBV11-2 and TRBJ2-5 gives the full variable domain: EAGVAQSPRYKIIEKRQSVAFWCNPISGHATLYWYQQILGQGPKLLIQFQNNGVVDDSQLPKDRFSAERLKGVDSTLKIQPAKLEDSAVYLCASSRQNWGVTETQYFGPGTRLLVL.

The chain uses TRBV29-1 and TRBJ1-1; D unclear. The ends were cut back, 6 bases at V and 6 bases at J, with 11 bases in the middle. Per germline, CDR1 SQVTM and CDR2 ANQGSEA. CDR3 length equals 11 residues. CDR3 residues: CSVTDLAEAFF. The CDR3 coding sequence is TGCAGCGTAACAGATCTCGCTGAAGCTTTCTTT.

The chain employs TRBV5-1 and TRBJ2-5; 11 bases map to TRBD2. The CDR3 has 17 residues. Germline loops: CDR1 SGHRS, CDR2 YFSETQ. After removal of 4 bases from V and 0 bases from J, the junction contained 8 bases not matched to a gene. The CDR3 sequence: CASSVGLAVGYQETQYF. In nucleotides, the CDR3 is TGCGCCAGCAGCGTGGGACTAGCGGTGGGGTACCAAGAGACCCAGTACTTC.

The V gene is TRBV19, the J gene TRBJ1-2; D gene uncertain. V lost 0 bases and J 5 bases, leaving 19 bases between the germline ends. CDR3 length: 17 amino acids. Germline V gene lookup returns CDR1 LNHDA and CDR2 SQIVND (reference sequence). The DNA of the CDR3 is TGTGCCAGTAGTATAGACATCGTGGGCCAGGATGGATATGGCTACACCTTC. This gives the protein CASSIDIVGQDGYGYTF.

This clone is a singleton in its sample. The CDR3 DNA reads as TGTGCCAGCAGTTTGATAGCGGGAAATGGCAATGAGCAGTTCTTC. Protein: CASSLIAGNGNEQFF. The rearrangement joins TRBV28 to TRBJ2-1; 8 positions match TRBD2. The V segment lost 3 bases and the J segment 6 bases; nucleotides outside the gene matches: 7. The CDR3 is made up of 15 amino acids. Looked up from germline, CDR1 is MDHEN and CDR2 is SYDVKM.

The V and J genes are TRBV6-5 and TRBJ2-3, with TRBD1 matching over 10 bases. The germline CDR1 and CDR2 sequences are MNHEY and SVGAGI. V was pared by 6 bases and J by 6 bases, with 9 bases of the junction left unmatched. This CDR3 spans 15 amino acids. Written as DNA, the CDR3 is TGTGCCAGCAGCCGGGGACAGGGGCGATTCGATACGCAGTATTTT. It yields the protein CASSRGQGRFDTQYF.